Listed below are T cell receptor beta chains from one sample, sequenced in a study of blood T cell repertoires in COVID-19. The table came from immunoSEQ multiplex PCR; TCRdb's copy has only in-frame clones and leaves some out. Here the sample spans some 380,000 clones, roughly four fifths being singletons. Specimen: peripheral blood. The receptors come from a human donor with acute or convalescent COVID-19. The donor label of this sample is uncertain. The CDR3 runs from the conserved cysteine through the conserved F or W. The D gene is left open where the match is weak. Not all rows give a size; the values are once, few, many and, for expanded clones, a class.

TRBV18	TRBJ2-5	NA	NA	CASSPQGEETQYF	TGTGCCAGCTCACCACAAGGGGAAGAGACCCAGTACTTC
TRBV9	TRBJ2-7	once	TRBD2	CASSPGTSRSHEQYF	TGTGCCAGCAGCCCCGGGACTAGTCGTTCTCACGAGCAGTACTTC
TRBV3-1/TRBV3-2	TRBJ1-3	NA	TRBD1	CASSLRQGKNTIYF	TGTGCCAGCAGCCTCCGACAGGGGAAAAACACCATATATTTT
TRBV5-1	TRBJ2-2	NA	NA	CASSLDRRTNTGELFF	TGCGCCAGCAGCTTAGACAGGCGGACGAACACCGGGGAGCTGTTTTTT
TRBV6-5	TRBJ1-1	NA	NA	CASSYSRRIPTEAFF	TGTGCCAGCAGTTACTCGCGGAGGATCCCGACTGAAGCTTTCTTT
TRBV27	TRBJ1-5	NA	NA	CARLRGLSNQPQHF	TGTGCCAGACTCAGGGGTTTGAGCAATCAGCCCCAGCATTTT
TRBV5-1	TRBJ1-5	few	TRBD1	CASSLALDGTDPEGSNQPQHF	TGCGCCAGCAGCTTGGCCTTAGACGGGACAGACCCCGAAGGGAGCAATCAGCCCCAGCATTTT
TRBV12-3/TRBV12-4	TRBJ2-7	NA	TRBD1	CASSLRQGYEQYF	TGTGCCAGCAGTTTAAGACAGGGGTACGAGCAGTACTTC
TRBV19	TRBJ2-7	NA	NA	CASSMGAHYEQYF	TGTGCCAGTAGTATGGGGGCTCACTACGAGCAGTACTTC
TRBV18	TRBJ1-1	NA	NA	CASSTTLTNTEAFF	TGTGCCAGCTCAACGACTCTGACGAACACTGAAGCTTTCTTT
TRBV19	TRBJ1-2	once	NA	CASSTLFRELSGYTF	TGTGCCAGTAGTACACTCTTCAGGGAACTCTCTGGCTACACCTTC
TRBV6-4	TRBJ1-2	few	TRBD1	CASSQTQGGRVGYTF	TGTGCCAGCAGTCAGACTCAGGGGGGACGGGTTGGCTACACCTTC
TRBV7-9	TRBJ1-5	NA	NA	CASSLSYNQPQHF	TGTGCCAGCAGCTTAAGCTATAATCAGCCCCAGCATTTT
TRBV6-1	TRBJ1-6	NA	NA	CASSGVWQLGEDNSPLHF	TGTGCCAGCAGTGGCGTTTGGCAGCTGGGTGAGGATAATTCACCCCTCCACTTT
TRBV5-1	TRBJ1-1	NA	NA	CASSLLGGEAFF	TGCGCCAGCAGCTTGTTAGGGGGTGAAGCTTTCTTT
TRBV6-6	TRBJ2-7	NA	NA	CASSYSWSSEQYF	TGTGCCAGCAGTTACTCGTGGAGCAGCGAGCAGTACTTC
TRBV5-1	TRBJ2-3	NA	NA	CASSLGTIGPADTQYF	TGCGCCAGCAGCCTTGGTACGATTGGCCCCGCAGATACGCAGTATTTT
TRBV5-1	TRBJ1-1	NA	TRBD1	CASSQFTGGPNTEAFF	TGCGCCAGCAGCCAATTTACAGGGGGCCCTAACACTGAAGCTTTCTTT
TRBV5-1	TRBJ1-1	NA	TRBD1	CASSMGQRMNTEAFF	TGCGCCAGCAGCATGGGACAGCGCATGAACACTGAAGCTTTCTTT
TRBV7-8	TRBJ1-3	NA	NA	CASSLERGISGNTIYF	TGTGCCAGCAGCTTAGAACGAGGGATCTCTGGAAACACCATATATTTT
TRBV7-9	TRBJ1-1	NA	NA	CASSFLSWNTEAFF	TGTGCCAGCAGCTTTTTGTCCTGGAACACTGAAGCTTTCTTT
TRBV15	TRBJ1-2	NA	NA	CATSRGGQGGGYGYTF	TGTGCCACCAGCAGAGGGGGGCAGGGCGGCGGCTATGGCTACACCTTC
TRBV10-3	TRBJ1-6	NA	TRBD1	CTTGQGKSPLHF	TGTACCACTGGACAGGGTAAATCACCCCTCCACTTT
TRBV5-5	TRBJ1-4	NA	TRBD1	CASSLRRGQGYEKLFF	TGTGCCAGCAGTCTGAGACGGGGACAGGGTTATGAAAAACTGTTTTTT
TRBV5-4	TRBJ1-4	few	NA	CASSLGANEKLFF	TGTGCCAGCAGCTTAGGGGCTAATGAAAAACTGTTTTTT
TRBV25-1	TRBJ1-2	NA	NA	CASSGQGTLYGYTF	TGTGCCAGCAGTGGTCAGGGCACTCTCTATGGCTACACCTTC
TRBV7-9	TRBJ1-1	NA	NA	CASSLVQGWHTEAFF	TGTGCCAGCAGCTTAGTTCAGGGTTGGCACACTGAAGCTTTCTTT
TRBV11-2	TRBJ2-7	NA	NA	CASSVSGSTSEEQYF	TGTGCCAGCAGCGTTAGCGGATCTACCTCTGAAGAGCAGTACTTC
TRBV30	TRBJ1-5	NA	NA	CAWGYRAGNQPQHF	TGTGCCTGGGGGTACAGGGCAGGTAATCAGCCCCAGCATTTT
TRBV27	TRBJ2-5	NA	NA	CASSPGGGRETQYF	TGTGCCAGCAGTCCTGGGGGGGGCAGGGAGACCCAGTACTTC
TRBV6-1	TRBJ1-4	NA	NA	CASSGPRTTANEKLFF	TGTGCCAGCAGTGGGCCCCGGACAACGGCTAATGAAAAACTGTTTTTT
TRBV19	TRBJ1-1	NA	NA	CASSIRGAGRDTEAFF	TGTGCCAGTAGTATCCGGGGGGCAGGACGGGACACTGAAGCTTTCTTT
TRBV19	TRBJ1-1	NA	NA	CASSTGVGAFF	TGTGCCAGTAGTACGGGGGTTGGGGCTTTCTTT
TRBV11-3	TRBJ2-1	NA	TRBD2	CASSRGLAADEQFF	TGTGCCAGCAGCCGGGGACTAGCGGCTGATGAGCAGTTCTTC
TRBV21-1	TRBJ2-2	NA	NA	CASNVKTGPNTGELFF	TGTGCCAGCAACGTAAAGACAGGGCCGAACACCGGGGAGCTGTTTTTT
TRBV29-1	TRBJ2-2	NA	NA	CSVRQGVNTGELFF	TGCAGCGTTCGGCAAGGGGTTAACACCGGGGAGCTGTTTTTT
TRBV5-1	TRBJ2-3	NA	NA	CASSLDWLSSTDTQYF	TGCGCCAGCAGCTTGGATTGGCTGTCTAGCACAGATACGCAGTATTTT